This T cell receptor beta chain emerged from a study of cytomegalovirus exposure and HLA in healthy donors. The PCR employed 60 Vbeta primers together with 13 Jbeta primers. Produced via immunoSEQ multiplex PCR; TCRdb's table is partial and in-frame only. The sample lists about 160,000 clones; roughly 80% were seen once. Only a few counts were recorded for this clone. The CDR3 is 16 amino acids. In germline, CDR1 is SNHLY, CDR2 FYNNEI. V was trimmed by 4 bases and J by 3 bases, leaving 17 bases between them. The source of this sequence is a human donor in good health. The sequenced sample was PBMCs. The chain combines TRBV2 with TRBJ2-3; TRBD2 might be the D (6 bases). The CDR3 here is CASSAGLPELTDTQYF. The CDR3 DNA is TGTGCCAGCAGTGCGGGACTTCCAGAACTTACAGATACGCAGTATTTT.